This TCR beta chain appears in the sequencing data of a study of identical twins. The sample holds many counts of this clonotype. Its antigen is unidentified. General study points: Within beta out-of-frame sequences, the excess sharing observed between twins was weaker. Monozygotic twins shared more out-of-frame TCR alpha than recombination models predicted.

This CDR3 is 12 amino acids long. Trimming took 6 bases from V and 1 from J, leaving 9 bases between them. CDR1 and CDR2 (germline): DFQATT, SNEGSKA (reference sequence). TCRdb re-called the 5' RACE reads with MiXCR, one entry per CDR3 protein. The sample holds some 630,000 distinct CDR3 sequences; 7.1% are singletons and the top ten take 1.6%. In addition, the sample was reused for a study of yellow fever vaccine responses in identical twins.

This sequence joins TRBV20-1 and TRBJ1-1, with no clear D. The sequence came from a woman aged 18-29 years in good health. Sequenced material: PBMCs. The CDR3 region is CSAPRANTEAFF. CDR3 nucleotide sequence: TGCAGTGCACCTAGGGCGAACACTGAAGCTTTCTTT.